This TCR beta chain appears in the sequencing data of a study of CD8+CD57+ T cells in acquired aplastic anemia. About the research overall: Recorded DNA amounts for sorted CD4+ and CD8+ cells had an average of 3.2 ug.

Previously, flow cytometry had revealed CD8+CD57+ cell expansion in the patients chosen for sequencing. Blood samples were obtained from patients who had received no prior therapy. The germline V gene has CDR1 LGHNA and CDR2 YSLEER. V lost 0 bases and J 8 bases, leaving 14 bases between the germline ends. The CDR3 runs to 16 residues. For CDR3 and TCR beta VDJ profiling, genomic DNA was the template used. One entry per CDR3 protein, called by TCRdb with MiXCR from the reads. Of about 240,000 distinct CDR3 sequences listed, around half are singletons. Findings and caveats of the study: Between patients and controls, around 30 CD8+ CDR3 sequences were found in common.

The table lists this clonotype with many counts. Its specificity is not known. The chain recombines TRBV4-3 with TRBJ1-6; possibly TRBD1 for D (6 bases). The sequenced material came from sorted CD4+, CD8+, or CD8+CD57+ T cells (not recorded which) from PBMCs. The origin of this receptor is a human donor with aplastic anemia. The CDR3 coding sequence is TGCGCCAGCAGCCAAGATAGCGCAGGGGCAGATTCACCCCTCCACTTT. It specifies CASSQDSAGADSPLHF.